This TCR beta chain was sequenced during a study of cytomegalovirus exposure and HLA in healthy donors. Study-level points and caveats: About 87% or about 30% of the time was how often most TCR beta V segments were productive, according to an earlier analysis. Associated with cytomegalovirus, according to the listing, were fewer than 200 TCR beta chains.

Germline V CDR1 and CDR2: LGHNA, YSLEER. V lost 0 bases, J lost 2 bases, and 7 bases lay in between. CDR3 length: 14 amino acids. The donors, nominally healthy at sampling, likely had unrecorded immune exposures. The primer mix had 60 Vbeta and 13 Jbeta primers. Here immunoSEQ multiplex PCR was the method, and the copy in TCRdb shows in-frame clones only, minus some. Of roughly 160,000 clones listed, 71% are singletons. With respect to this clone: Its antigen is not identified.

This sequence was found in a woman in her 30s in good health and CMV-seronegative. The specimen sequenced was PBMCs. V is TRBV4-3 and J is TRBJ1-2; no clear D. Here the CDR3 reads CASSQESWNYGYTF. The CDR3 bases are TGCGCCAGCAGCCAAGAGAGTTGGAACTATGGCTACACCTTC.